This TCR beta chain is from a study of T cell responses to AZD1222 COVID-19 vaccine. The method was immunoSEQ multiplex PCR; TCRdb's version includes in-frame clones alone and lacks a portion of them. Of around 170,000 clones listed, around 88% are singletons. Details on this clone: No antigen is known for it.

Notes on the study in general: Nearly half of spike-specific TCRs reportedly go after variant regions that carry no mutations. Baseline serology detected seropositivity in only a handful of AZD1222 recipients. There were vaccine-associated CD4 TCRs across spike, dominant at 160-218 and 743-854.

The junction had 2 bases not matched to a gene; V was cut back by 4 bases and J by 3 bases. The CDR3 consists of 14 residues. Germline CDR1 and CDR2: LNHDA and SQIVND (reference sequence). The sequence derives from an adult who received the AZD1222 COVID-19 vaccine. The sample in question was peripheral blood, obtained 28 days after the second AZD1222 dose. The chain employs TRBV19 and TRBJ1-5; 8 bases line up with TRBD1. DNA of the CDR3: TGTGCCAGTAGTAGGGACAGGTTCAATCAGCCCCAGCATTTT. Residues: CASSRDRFNQPQHF.